Following are 26 T cell receptor beta chains from one sample sequenced in a study of T cells in tumors after PD-1 blockade. TCRdb's copy holds only in-frame clones and misses some; the assay was immunoSEQ multiplex PCR. The sample holds 30,000 to 35,000 clones, approximately 70% seen once. The sequenced sample was PBMCs, obtained after anti-PD-1 treatment. The source of these receptors is a human donor with basal cell carcinoma.

The chain uses TRBV18 and TRBJ1-2; no reliable D call. The CDR3 extends over 13 amino acids. V lost 5 bases and J lost 5, with 12 bases in between. Germline V gives CDR1 KGHSH, CDR2 LQKENI. This CDR3 reads CASSSGGPYGYTF. Written as DNA, the CDR3 is TGTGCCAGCTCAAGTGGCGGACCATATGGCTACACCTTC. Based on the CDR3 plus reference TRBV18 and TRBJ1-2, the full variable domain is NAGVMQNPRHLVRRRGQEARLRCSPMKGHSHVYWYRQLPEEGLKFMVYLQKENIIDESGMPKERFSAEFPKEGPSILRIQQVVRGDSAAYFCASSSGGPYGYTFGSGTRLTVV.

The chain is built from TRBV5-1 and TRBJ2-1; 15 nucleotides line up with TRBD2. J gave up 0 bases and V 4 bases, and 8 bases lay outside the gene matches. Germline CDR1 is SGHRS and CDR2 is YFSETQ. The CDR3 sequence is 19 residues long. Here the CDR3 DNA reads TGCGCCAGCAGCCTCGGACTAGCGGGGGGGATCCCCTCCTACAATGAGCAGTTCTTC. Its protein is CASSLGLAGGIPSYNEQFF.

A few counts support this clone. The J gene is TRBJ1-5, the V gene TRBV24-1; no firm D call. V was shortened by 9 bases and J by 15 bases, with 14 bases between the two germline ends. Germline loops: CDR1 KGHDR, CDR2 SFDVKD. This CDR3 is 10 amino acids long. CDR3 residues: CATPDRLWHF. In nucleotides, the CDR3 is TGTGCCACCCCTGACCGTCTATGGCATTTT.

The V gene is TRBV27, the J gene TRBJ2-6; D is perhaps TRBD1 (6 bases). Trimming left V 9 bases short and J 0 bases short, with 24 bases between. The CDR3 extends over 19 amino acids. Germline-derived CDR1 and CDR2 are MNHEY and SMNVEV (reference sequence). CDR3 DNA: TGTGCCAGTGCAATACAGGGAGCCCCGACCCGCTCTGGGGCCAACGTCCTGACTTTC. It specifies CASAIQGAPTRSGANVLTF.

V usage is TRBV25-1 and J usage is TRBJ2-2; 11 bases align to TRBD1. The CDR3 has 15 residues. With V trimmed by 6 bases and J by 5 bases, 5 bases remained unmatched. Germline V gene sequence: CDR1 MGHDK, CDR2 SYGVNS. Here the CDR3 reads CASREDRGRTGELFF. The CDR3 DNA sequence: TGTGCCAGCAGGGAGGACAGGGGGCGTACCGGGGAGCTGTTTTTT.

The chain combines TRBV30 with TRBJ1-2; 9 bases align to TRBD1. Trimming cost V 2 bases and J 5 bases; bases outside gene matches: 9. The CDR3 spans 15 residues. CDR1 and CDR2 from the germline V gene are GTSNPN and SVGIG (reference sequence). CDR3 DNA: TGTGCCTGGAGTCGTCCCGGGACAGGGAATTATGGCTACACCTTC. It specifies CAWSRPGTGNYGYTF.

The rearrangement uses TRBV2 and TRBJ1-5, with 7 bases that match TRBD1. CDR3 size: 13 residues. Germline CDR1 SNHLY, CDR2 FYNNEI. V lost 7 bases and J lost 2; bases outside the gene matches: 2. CDR3 DNA: TGTGCCAGCAAAACAGGGGGCAATCAGCCCCAGCATTTT. This gives the protein CASKTGGNQPQHF.

CDR3 nucleotide sequence: TGTGCCAGCAGCAAAGCCCCGGACAGGGTATACAATGAGCAGTTCTTC. Translated: CASSKAPDRVYNEQFF. The chain couples TRBV21-1 to TRBJ2-1; the table's D gene call, TRBD1, was not cross checked with the DNA. TRBV21-1 is a pseudogene locus. This CDR3 region has 16 residues.

This rearrangement joins TRBV19 to TRBJ1-5; 7 nucleotides line up with TRBD1. In germline, CDR1 is LNHDA, CDR2 SQIVND (reference sequence). This CDR3 spans 14 amino acids. J gave up 6 bases and V 3 bases, and 5 bases lay outside the gene matches. The chain's CDR3 is CASSIKGGAQPQHF. The CDR3 region has the DNA TGTGCCAGTAGTATTAAAGGGGGCGCTCAGCCCCAGCATTTT.

The rearrangement links TRBV19 to TRBJ2-1; 8 positions match TRBD2. Unmatched junction bases numbered 6, after V lost 6 bases and J lost 8 bases. The germline gives CDR1 LNHDA, CDR2 SQIVND (reference sequence). The CDR3 runs 13 residues. The CDR3 protein is CASRLRGGDEQFF. In DNA form, the CDR3 reads TGTGCCAGTAGACTCCGGGGGGGCGATGAGCAGTTCTTC.

The chain links TRBV7-2 to TRBJ1-5, with D unclear. CDR3 length equals 13 residues. Per the germline V gene, CDR1 is SGHTA and CDR2 is FQGNSA. With 4 bases removed from V and 3 bases from J, the gap between germline ends came to 7 bases. CDR3 bases: TGTGCCAGCAGCTCCAAGCACAATCAGCCCCAGCATTTT. Translation: CASSSKHNQPQHF.

J is TRBJ2-3 and V is TRBV12-2. TRBV12-2 is tagged as a pseudogene. The CDR3 has 13 amino acids. The CDR3 spells CASRLTNLRAQYF. CDR3 bases: TGTGCAAGTCGCTTAACAAATTTACGCGCGCAGTATTTT.

This clone was detected a few times. This chain connects TRBV5-8 to TRBJ1-5, with D unresolved. Trimming removed 1 base from V and 15 bases from J, with 8 bases in between. Germline assignment: CDR1 SGHTS and CDR2 YDEGEE. The CDR3 spans 10 residues. DNA for the CDR3: TGTGCCAGCAGCTTGTTGAGCCTGCATTTT. It codes for CASSLLSLHF.

The chain combines TRBV19 with TRBJ2-5; D uncertain. Germline CDR1 LNHDA, CDR2 SQIVND (reference sequence). The germline V and J ends were trimmed by 6 bases and 1 base, with 9 bases remaining between them. CDR3 size: 13 residues. CDR3 residues: CASSRPGQETQYF. CDR3 nucleotides: TGTGCCAGTAGCCGGCCAGGCCAAGAGACCCAGTACTTC.

This chain connects TRBV10-3 to TRBJ2-2; 10 bases line up with TRBD2. The CDR3 length is 17 residues. V lost 2 bases and J lost 2; bases outside the gene matches: 5. The germline V gene encodes CDR1 ENHRY and CDR2 SYGVKD. CDR3 sequence: CAISEGPSGGNTGELFF. The CDR3 DNA follows: TGTGCCATCAGTGAGGGACCTAGCGGGGGCAACACCGGGGAGCTGTTTTTT.

V and J are TRBV21-1 and TRBJ2-4; the listed D gene, TRBD1, was not tested against the DNA. TRBV21-1 is recorded as a pseudogene. This CDR3 spans 13 amino acids. CDR3 DNA: TGTGCCCCCGGACAGGGGGCGTACGACATTCAGTACTTC. Amino acids: CAPGQGAYDIQYF.

V is TRBV4-1 and J is TRBJ2-1, with 7 bases lining up with TRBD2. Looked up from germline, CDR1 is MGHRA and CDR2 is YSYEKL. This CDR3 has 14 residues. The V segment lost 4 bases and the J segment 7 bases; nucleotides outside the gene matches: 7. CDR3 residues: CASSPERRGNEQFF. The CDR3 DNA reads as TGCGCCAGCAGCCCAGAGAGGCGGGGGAATGAGCAGTTCTTC.

The V and J genes are TRBV6-5 and TRBJ1-5; D is possibly TRBD1 (5 bases). V lost 2 bases and J 4 bases, leaving 9 bases between the germline ends. The CDR3 is made up of 14 amino acids. Germline CDR1 MNHEY, CDR2 SVGAGI. The CDR3 DNA reads TGTGCCAGCAGTTACCGGCAGGGAAATCAGCCCCAGCATTTT. This codes for CASSYRQGNQPQHF.

This chain uses TRBV15 with TRBJ1-1; D may be TRBD1 (6 bases). V was trimmed by 0 bases and J by 11 bases, leaving 13 bases between them. CDR3 size: 13 residues. Germline CDR1 is LNHNV and CDR2 is YYDKDF (reference sequence). DNA for the CDR3: TGTGCCACCAGCAGAGATCAGGGGAGGTCGGCTTTCTTT. Protein product: CATSRDQGRSAFF.

The CDR3: CASSSGSGSMRYEQYF. CDR3 in DNA: TGTGCCAGCAGCTCCGGATCCGGGTCCATGCGCTACGAGCAGTACTTC. V gene TRBV11-3 combines with J gene TRBJ2-7; D not certain. This CDR3 region has 16 residues. The V and J ends lost 4 bases and 3 bases respectively, with 19 bases between them. Germline loops: CDR1 SGHNT, CDR2 YENEEA.

The chain carries TRBV7-2 and TRBJ2-1; 14 bases are a match to TRBD2. This CDR3 contains 16 residues. The germline V gene has CDR1 SGHTA and CDR2 FQGNSA. V lost 2 bases to trimming and J lost 9 bases; unmatched junction nucleotides: 6. This chain's CDR3 is CASSLLGLAGVGEQFF. The CDR3 DNA is TGTGCCAGCAGCTTATTGGGACTAGCGGGAGTCGGTGAGCAGTTCTTC.

The V call is TRBV2, the J call TRBJ2-7; the match to TRBD2 covers 11 bases. The V and J ends lost 6 bases and 5 bases, in that order; junction bases with no gene match: 9. Germline V lookup: CDR1 SNHLY, CDR2 FYNNEI. The CDR3 spans 15 residues. The chain's CDR3 is CASSGIAGGANEQYF. CDR3 nucleotide sequence: TGTGCCAGCAGCGGAATAGCGGGGGGGGCGAACGAGCAGTACTTC.

V is TRBV7-6 and J is TRBJ2-2; the match to TRBD2 covers 8 bases. CDR1 and CDR2 (germline): SGHVS, FNYEAQ. The J segment lost 0 bases and the V segment lost 8 bases, leaving 8 bases of the junction unmatched. The CDR3 runs to 16 residues. In DNA, the CDR3 is TGTGCCAGCGGCGAGAGCGGGGGAACGAACACCGGGGAGCTGTTTTTT. Translated: CASGESGGTNTGELFF.

This clone was seen only once. The CDR3: CATGQEQYF. The CDR3 nucleotides read TGTGCCACCGGCCAGGAGCAGTACTTC. The chain has TRBV7-3 and TRBJ2-7; no clear D gene. The CDR3 loop spans 9 amino acids. Germline values: CDR1 SGHTA, CDR2 FQGTGA. Trimming removed 10 bases from V and 7 bases from J, with 8 bases in between.

This clone was counted a few times. The rearrangement joins TRBV6-2 or TRBV6-3 to TRBJ1-2; no reliable D call. Germline V lookup: CDR1 MNHEY, CDR2 SVGEGT. There are 13 residues in the CDR3. Trimming took off 1 base at V and 5 bases at J, with 8 bases between the two ends. The CDR3 nucleotides read TGTGCCAGCAGTTACTACGGGGAATATGGCTACACCTTC. As protein: CASSYYGEYGYTF.

V and J are TRBV4-2 and TRBJ2-2; a possible D gene is TRBD2 (6 bases). V was trimmed by 0 bases and J by 4 bases, leaving 18 bases between them. Germline-derived CDR1 and CDR2 are LGHNA and YNFKEQ. This CDR3 spans 18 amino acids. The CDR3 bases are TGTGCCAGCAGCCAAGACCCCACTAGCTCCCCCGGCACCGGGGAGCTGTTTTTT. Translating gives CASSQDPTSSPGTGELFF.